The rows below give T cell receptor beta chains drawn from one sample of a study of T-cell reconstitution after alpha-beta-depleted transplantation in children. A single record per CDR3 protein comes from TCRdb applying MiXCR to the PCR reads. The data contain about 200,000 distinct CDR3 sequences, approximately 15% of them singletons. The sample consisted of PBMCs, mostly from graft donor cells, taken 360 days after TCRalphabeta/CD19-depleted stem cell transplant. Receptors were obtained from a male patient under 10 years old who had a stem cell transplant for acute lymphoblastic leukemia, so the T cells may come from the graft donor. Each CDR3 is given with its conserved first and last residue. Fields, in order: J gene, V gene, clone size, D gene, CDR3 DNA, CDR3 protein. A D gene is named only where the DNA matches it firmly. Size is omitted from some rows. Given values are once, few, many or a class for expanded clones.

TRBJ2-7 | TRBV12-3/TRBV12-4 | NA | TRBD2 | TGTGCCAGCAGTTCGAATCCCGGGACTAGCTACCACGAGCAGTACTTC | CASSSNPGTSYHEQYF
TRBJ2-2 | TRBV2 | NA | NA | TGTGCCAGCAGTGAACGGCAGGCGCGAGGGCTGTTTTTT | CASSERQARGLFF
TRBJ2-2 | TRBV7-9 | NA | TRBD1 | TGTGCCAGCAGCCCGCGGGACAGGGTTTCGGCCGGGGAGCTGTTTTTT | CASSPRDRVSAGELFF
TRBJ2-1 | TRBV6-5 | NA | NA | TGTGCCAGCAGGAAAGTTAGAGCCGTCGATGAGTTCTTC | CASRKVRAVDEFF
TRBJ2-7 | TRBV20-1 | few | TRBD1 | TGCAGTGCGCAGACCCACAGGGGCGGGCAGTACTTC | CSAQTHRGGQYF
TRBJ1-6 | TRBV6-1 | few | NA | TGTGCCAGCAGTCGTCTCAAGGATCCACCCCTCCACTTT | CASSRLKDPPLHF
TRBJ2-3 | TRBV28 | NA | NA | TGTGCCAGCAGCTCCTGGGCCGTTAGCACAGATACGCAGTATTTT | CASSSWAVSTDTQYF
TRBJ2-3 | TRBV28 | few | NA | TGTGCCAGCAGTTTCCCCGTCCTAGGACTCCGCACAGATACGCAGTATTTT | CASSFPVLGLRTDTQYF
TRBJ2-5 | TRBV10-2 | few | TRBD2 | TGCGCCAGCAGACTAGCGAACCAAGAGACCCAGTACTTC | CASRLANQETQYF
TRBJ1-5 | TRBV25-1 | NA | NA | TGTGCCAGCAGCGGATCCGATCAGCCCCAGCATTTT | CASSGSDQPQHF
TRBJ1-2 | TRBV28 | few | NA | TGTGCCAGCAGTTTGACAGTCCCCTATGGCTACACCTTC | CASSLTVPYGYTF
TRBJ2-7 | TRBV7-2 | many | NA | TGTGCCAGCAGCTTAGGGGGGTGGAGGGCGCTCGACGAGCAGTACTTC | CASSLGGWRALDEQYF
TRBJ2-5 | TRBV7-2 | NA | TRBD2 | TGTGCCAGCAGCTTAGCGCTAGCGGGAGGGCCTTGGGGAGAGACCCAGTACTTC | CASSLALAGGPWGETQYF
TRBJ2-1 | TRBV5-1 | NA | NA | TGCGCCAGCAGCTCTTACAGGACAAGCAAGATTGACAATGAGCAGTTCTTC | CASSSYRTSKIDNEQFF
TRBJ2-3 | TRBV10-3 | NA | TRBD2 | TGTGCCATCAGTGAGACCGCCGCGGGGGGCCCCACAGATACGCAGTATTTT | CAISETAAGGPTDTQYF
TRBJ1-1 | TRBV6-2/TRBV6-3 | few | NA | TGTGCCAGCAGTGACCTGCCGGGACCGATGAACACTGAAGCTTTCTTT | CASSDLPGPMNTEAFF
TRBJ2-2 | TRBV5-4 | NA | TRBD1 | TGTGCCAGCAGCTCTTACGGTTTCCGGGACAGGGAGAACACCGGGGAGCTGTTTTTT | CASSSYGFRDRENTGELFF
TRBJ1-1 | TRBV29-1 | few | NA | TGCAGCGCTCAGAGGGGTCGCAACACTGAAGCTTTCTTT | CSAQRGRNTEAFF
TRBJ2-7 | TRBV29-1 | many | TRBD1 | TGCAGCGTTGAGGGACAGGGACTTTACGAGCAGTACTTC | CSVEGQGLYEQYF
TRBJ2-1 | TRBV20-1 | many | NA | TGCAGTGCTAGGCGTAGCGGGACAGACTACAATGAGCAGTTCTTC | CSARRSGTDYNEQFF
TRBJ2-3 | TRBV20-1 | NA | TRBD2 | TGCAGTGCGTCGCGCGGGGGGGCAACTGGCACAGATACGCAGTATTTT | CSASRGGATGTDTQYF
TRBJ1-4 | TRBV20-1 | NA | TRBD1 | TGCAGTGCTAGAGGACAGGGGGCGCGCTGGAATGAAAAACTGTTTTTT | CSARGQGARWNEKLFF
TRBJ1-6 | TRBV9 | NA | NA | TGTGCCAGCAGCGTCGAGGGGAGCTCCTATAATTCACCCCTCCACTTT | CASSVEGSSYNSPLHF
TRBJ2-7 | TRBV6-5 | many | TRBD2 | TGTGCCAGCAGTTCTCACGGGGGACTAGCGGGCTACGAGCAGTACTTC | CASSSHGGLAGYEQYF
TRBJ2-7 | TRBV18 | NA | TRBD2 | TGTGCCAGCTCACCAACGCCTGCGAGCGGGGCGCTCTACGAGCAGTACTTC | CASSPTPASGALYEQYF
TRBJ1-3 | TRBV20-1 | few | TRBD1 | TGCAGTGCTCATCCCGGGACAGGGACGCCAAACACCATATATTTT | CSAHPGTGTPNTIYF
TRBJ1-1 | TRBV12-3/TRBV12-4 | few | NA | TGTGCCAGCAGTAGAGGGATGATCAACACTGAAGCTTTCTTT | CASSRGMINTEAFF
TRBJ1-2 | TRBV29-1 | few | NA | TGCAGCGTTGAGGGTCACACTGGCGGCTACACCTTC | CSVEGHTGGYTF
TRBJ2-5 | TRBV5-5 | few | NA | TGTGCCAGCAGCTTAGGGGGGGCCCAACAAGAGACCCAGTACTTC | CASSLGGAQQETQYF
TRBJ2-1 | TRBV5-1 | few | TRBD1 | TGCGCCAGCAGCCTCAAGACAGGGGGGGTCAATGAGCAGTTCTTC | CASSLKTGGVNEQFF
TRBJ2-3 | TRBV11-2 | NA | TRBD2 | TGTGCCAGCAGGCCGGGGGGGCTGAGCACAGATACGCAGTATTTT | CASRPGGLSTDTQYF
TRBJ1-4 | TRBV12-3/TRBV12-4 | many | NA | TGTGCCAGCAGGGCCGGGATGCAGAGTGAAAAACTGTTTTTT | CASRAGMQSEKLFF
TRBJ2-2 | TRBV27 | NA | TRBD1 | TGTGCCAGCAGTTTCGGGACAGGGAACACCGGGGAGCTGTTTTTT | CASSFGTGNTGELFF
TRBJ2-2 | TRBV4-1 | once | NA | TGCGCCAGCAGCCAAGATGGGAAGAACACCGGGGAGCTGTTTTTT | CASSQDGKNTGELFF
TRBJ2-3 | TRBV12-3/TRBV12-4 | NA | TRBD2 | TGTGCCAGCAGTTTAACTAGCGGGGGAGTGAATACGCAGTATTTT | CASSLTSGGVNTQYF
TRBJ1-2 | TRBV5-1 | once | NA | TGCGCCAGCAGCTTGAGAACCCCTAACTATGGCTACACCTTC | CASSLRTPNYGYTF
TRBJ2-5 | TRBV10-3 | many | TRBD1 | TGTGCCATCAGTCCGACAGGGCCAGAGACCCAGTACTTC | CAISPTGPETQYF
TRBJ1-2 | TRBV2 | NA | NA | TGTGCCAGCAGTGAAGCGGGGAGGGAAGCTAACTATGGCTACACCTTC | CASSEAGREANYGYTF
TRBJ2-1 | TRBV7-2 | NA | NA | TGTGCCAGCAGCTTAGCGCTTTTTCAAGGGTACCAGTTCTTC | CASSLALFQGYQFF
TRBJ2-1 | TRBV5-1 | few | NA | TGCGCCAGCAGCTTGGCCAACTACCCCAATTACAATGAGCAGTTCTTC | CASSLANYPNYNEQFF
TRBJ1-1 | TRBV10-3 | few | TRBD1 | TGTGCCATCAGGGAGGGACAGGTGGATCACGGAGCTTTCTTT | CAIREGQVDHGAFF
TRBJ1-1 | TRBV12-3/TRBV12-4 | few | TRBD1 | TGTGCCAGCAGTCCCCGACAGGGAAGAGAAATGAACACTGAAGCTTTCTTT | CASSPRQGREMNTEAFF
TRBJ1-5 | TRBV4-3 | few | NA | TGCGCCAGCAGCCAAGATTTCTCAGCCAATCAGCCCCAGCATTTT | CASSQDFSANQPQHF